The clone carrying this T cell receptor beta chain was observed a few times. The germline V gene encodes CDR1 MNHNY and CDR2 SVGAGI (reference sequence). This CDR3 spans 14 amino acids. Unmatched junction bases numbered 4, after V lost 0 bases and J lost 5 bases. This entry comes from a study of beta chain features in type 1 diabetes. Reverse transcription of all isolated RNA meant that expressed TCRB transcripts were sequenced. TCRdb's table, derived via immunoSEQ multiplex PCR, lists solely in-frame clones and lacks some. The table has fewer than 350,000 clones, about 18% seen once; the top ten hold 0.035% to 0.05%.

The gene calls are TRBV6-6 and TRBJ2-7; 7 positions match TRBD1. The receptor comes from a woman aged 18 to 35 in good health. The sample taken for sequencing was naive CD4+ T cells from blood. Written as DNA, the CDR3 is TGTGCCAGCAGTTACTCTGGGACAGTGCACGAGCAGTACTTC. Translating gives CASSYSGTVHEQYF.